This TCR beta chain was sequenced in a study of T cells in Graves' hyperthyroidism and ophthalmopathy. Overall study results and limits: By a 13 V-J model, ophthalmopathy was set apart from stable hyperthyroidism.

Used for diagnoses were clinical symptoms, serum thyroxine and TRAb, thyroid ultrasound and orbital computed tomography. V gave up 6 bases and J gave up 8 bases; unmatched junction bases: 11. Germline CDR1 and CDR2: DFQATT and SNEGSKA (reference sequence). The CDR3 contains 14 residues. In this sample, this clonotype turned up a few times. Its target is unknown. Amplification yielded TCR beta CDR3 regions, with RNA transcripts as the source. Initially, a first-round RT-PCR of the TCR CDR3 employed the HTBI primer set. TCRdb recomputed calls from the multiplex PCR reads with MiXCR, one row per CDR3 protein. The sample lists 250,000 to 300,000 distinct CDR3 sequences, about a sixth occurring once.

The gene calls are TRBV20-1 and TRBJ1-4; 8 bases fit TRBD1. The clonotype originates from a woman aged 55-70 years with Graves' ophthalmopathy. The sample consisted of blood. In DNA, the CDR3 is TGCAGTGCGTGGGATACAGGGGGAGAAGAAAAACTGTTTTTT. Its translation: CSAWDTGGEEKLFF.